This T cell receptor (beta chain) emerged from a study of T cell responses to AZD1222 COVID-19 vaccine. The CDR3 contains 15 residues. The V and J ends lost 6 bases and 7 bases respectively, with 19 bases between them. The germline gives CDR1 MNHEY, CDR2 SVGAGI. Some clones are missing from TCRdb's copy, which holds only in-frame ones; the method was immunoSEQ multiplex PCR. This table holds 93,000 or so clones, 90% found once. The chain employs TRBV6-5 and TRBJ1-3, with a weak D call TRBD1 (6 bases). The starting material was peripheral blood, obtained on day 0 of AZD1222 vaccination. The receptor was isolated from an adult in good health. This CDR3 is CASRRDRLTWNTIYF. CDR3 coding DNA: TGTGCCAGCAGACGCGACAGGCTGACCTGGAACACCATATATTTT.